A selection of T cell receptor beta chains follows, all from one sample in a study of shared clonotypes between healthy human individuals. TCRdb's table, derived via immunoSEQ multiplex PCR, lists solely in-frame clones and lacks some. The table includes about 2.1 million clones, roughly 93% detected once. Input material: naive CD8+ T cells from PBMCs. All receptors come from a man younger than 30 in good health. Some clones in this sample may be carry-over from other donors' samples. Both conserved end residues are part of each CDR3. Clone size is not always given. Where it is, it says once, few, many or a class for expanded clones.

>TRBJ1-5|TRBV4-1|-
CASRDGRDRNQPQHF
>TRBJ1-1|TRBV27|once
CASSFLYRVNTEAFF
>TRBJ2-3|TRBV4-1|-
CASSQGEARTDTQYF
>TRBJ2-5|TRBV5-5|-
CASSLAVVVTAIQETQYF
>TRBJ1-2|TRBV19|once
CASSIGTGYTF
>TRBJ1-4|TRBV19|-
CASSGTVRVGEKLFF
>TRBJ1-2|TRBV5-8|-
CASSLGTGRYYGYTF
>TRBJ1-1|TRBV4-1|-
CASSQGWGENTEAFF
>TRBJ2-6|TRBV18|-
CASSPNRADNVLTF
>TRBJ1-2|TRBV27|-
CASRNTGGSDGYTF
>TRBJ2-3|TRBV6-6|-
CASSYSLGAPTDTQYF
>TRBJ2-2|TRBV29-1|-
CSLTLRTGELFF
>TRBJ2-2|TRBV11-2|-
CASRDRAANTGELFF
>TRBJ2-5|TRBV6-5|-
CASSYSVRTYQETQYF
>TRBJ2-3|TRBV7-9|-
CASSLGRGPGTQYF
>TRBJ2-1|TRBV4-1|-
CASSPTGAGHEQFF
>TRBJ2-7|TRBV4-1|-
CASSQDPAGAAYEQYF
>TRBJ2-1|TRBV10-1|-
CASSESSCGRASGQFF
>TRBJ2-1|TRBV7-7|few
CASSLFPGSYNEQFF
>TRBJ1-1|TRBV19|-
CASSRGPGGAFF
>TRBJ2-7|TRBV13|-
CASSLGQGGYEQYF
>TRBJ2-1|TRBV9|-
CASSSTVSPTREQFF
>TRBJ2-7|TRBV7-7|-
CASSELPSYEQYF
>TRBJ2-7|TRBV5-6|-
CASSLQGAYEQYF
>TRBJ1-3|TRBV7-6|-
CASSSPDIASGNTIYF
>TRBJ2-1|TRBV6-5|-
CASSIRDRVNEQFF
>TRBJ2-2|TRBV9|-
CASSPVGTRSFVGELFF
>TRBJ2-2|TRBV28|-
CASSWGRHTGELFF
>TRBJ2-7|TRBV2|-
CASSERERENEQYF
>TRBJ2-2|TRBV28|-
CASSPQVNTGELFF
>TRBJ2-2|TRBV5-1|-
CASSSRGASTGELFF
>TRBJ1-4|TRBV15|many
CATSRVGQGDREKLFF
>TRBJ2-2|TRBV19|-
CASSHSTGNTGELFF
>TRBJ1-1|TRBV9|-
CASSVEAGQYTEAFF
>TRBJ1-5|TRBV6-6|-
CASSYEGGPQHF
>TRBJ1-2|TRBV5-1|-
CASSYGTSNYGYTF
>TRBJ1-2|TRBV28|-
CASSEQGAQRSGYTF
>TRBJ1-5|TRBV6-1|-
CASSEARGQGYGQPQHF
>TRBJ2-5|TRBV19|-
CASSIDWEETQYF
>TRBJ1-5|TRBV28|once
CASSSLVGRGNQPQHF